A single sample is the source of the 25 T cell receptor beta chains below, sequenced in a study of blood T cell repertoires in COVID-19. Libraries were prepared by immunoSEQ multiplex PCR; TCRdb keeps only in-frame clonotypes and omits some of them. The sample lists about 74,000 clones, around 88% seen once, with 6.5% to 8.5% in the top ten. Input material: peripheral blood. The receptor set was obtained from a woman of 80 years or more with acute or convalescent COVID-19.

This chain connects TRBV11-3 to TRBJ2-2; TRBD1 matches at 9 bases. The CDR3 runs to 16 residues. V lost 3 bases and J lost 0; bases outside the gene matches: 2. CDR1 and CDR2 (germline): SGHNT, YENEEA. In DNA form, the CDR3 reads TGTGCCAGCAGCTTTCGGACAGGGGCGAACACCGGGGAGCTGTTTTTT. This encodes CASSFRTGANTGELFF.

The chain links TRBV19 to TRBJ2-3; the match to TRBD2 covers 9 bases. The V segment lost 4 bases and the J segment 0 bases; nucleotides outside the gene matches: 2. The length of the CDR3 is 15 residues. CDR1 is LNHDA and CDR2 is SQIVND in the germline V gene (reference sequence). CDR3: CASSTSGMSTDTQYF. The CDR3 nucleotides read TGTGCCAGTAGTACTAGCGGGATGAGCACAGATACGCAGTATTTT. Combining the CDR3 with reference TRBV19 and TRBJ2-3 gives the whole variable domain DGGITQSPKYLFRKEGQNVTLSCEQNLNHDAMYWYRQDPGQGLRLIYYSQIVNDFQKGDIAEGYSVSREKKESFPLTVTSAQKNPTAFYLCASSTSGMSTDTQYFGPGTRLTVL.

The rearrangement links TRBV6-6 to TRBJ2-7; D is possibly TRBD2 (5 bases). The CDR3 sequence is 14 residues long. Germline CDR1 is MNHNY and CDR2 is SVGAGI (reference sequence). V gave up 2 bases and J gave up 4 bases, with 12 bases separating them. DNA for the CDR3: TGTGCCAGCAGTTACGGAGGTCAGCCTTACGAGCAGTACTTC. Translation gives CASSYGGQPYEQYF.

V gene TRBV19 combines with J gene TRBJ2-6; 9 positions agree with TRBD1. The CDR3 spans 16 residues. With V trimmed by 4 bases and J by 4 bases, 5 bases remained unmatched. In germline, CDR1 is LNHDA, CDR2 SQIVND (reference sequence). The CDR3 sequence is CASSSYRGPGANVLTF. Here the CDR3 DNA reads TGTGCCAGTAGTAGTTACAGGGGGCCCGGGGCCAACGTCCTGACTTTC.

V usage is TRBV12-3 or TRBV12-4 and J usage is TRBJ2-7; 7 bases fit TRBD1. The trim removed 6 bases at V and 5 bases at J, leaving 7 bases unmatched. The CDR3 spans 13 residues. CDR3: CASRGQDRNEQYF. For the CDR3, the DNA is TGTGCCAGCAGAGGACAGGATCGGAACGAGCAGTACTTC.

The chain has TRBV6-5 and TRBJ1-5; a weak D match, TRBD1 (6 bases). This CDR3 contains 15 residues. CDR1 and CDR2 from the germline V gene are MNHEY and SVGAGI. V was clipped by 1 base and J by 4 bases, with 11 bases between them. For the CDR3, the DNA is TGTGCCAGCAGTTACTTGGCAGGGGAGAATCAGCCCCAGCATTTT. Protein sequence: CASSYLAGENQPQHF.

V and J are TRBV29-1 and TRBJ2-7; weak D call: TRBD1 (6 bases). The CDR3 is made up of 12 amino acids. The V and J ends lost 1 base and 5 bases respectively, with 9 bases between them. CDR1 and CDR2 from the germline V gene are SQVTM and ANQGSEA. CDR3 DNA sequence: TGCAGCGTTGAAGGGACAGTGCACGAGCAGTACTTC. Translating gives CSVEGTVHEQYF.

Here the CDR3 reads CARPRRETEAFF. CDR3 bases: TGTGCCAGGCCCCGGAGGGAAACTGAAGCTTTCTTT. The rearrangement links TRBV5-4 to TRBJ1-1; D remains unclear. Germline V gives CDR1 SGHNT, CDR2 YYREEE (reference sequence). This CDR3 is 12 amino acids long. V was shortened by 8 bases and J by 5 bases, with 13 bases between the two germline ends.

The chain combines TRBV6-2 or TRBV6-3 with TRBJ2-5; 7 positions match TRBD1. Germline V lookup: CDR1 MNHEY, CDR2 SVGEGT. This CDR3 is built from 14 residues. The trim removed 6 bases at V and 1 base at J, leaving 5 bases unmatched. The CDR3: CASSNRGFQETQYF. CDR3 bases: TGTGCCAGCAGCAACAGGGGCTTCCAAGAGACCCAGTACTTC.

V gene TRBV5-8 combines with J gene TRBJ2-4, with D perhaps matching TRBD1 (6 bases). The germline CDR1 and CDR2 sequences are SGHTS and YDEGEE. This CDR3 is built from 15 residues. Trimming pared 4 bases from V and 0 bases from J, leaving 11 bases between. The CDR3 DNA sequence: TGTGCCAGCAGCCTGACAGGACCAGCCAAAAACATTCAGTACTTC. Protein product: CASSLTGPAKNIQYF.

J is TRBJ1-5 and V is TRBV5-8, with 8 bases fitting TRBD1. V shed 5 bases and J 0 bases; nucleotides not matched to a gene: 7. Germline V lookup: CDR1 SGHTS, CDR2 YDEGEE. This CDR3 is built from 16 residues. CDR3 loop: CASRITGGLSNQPQHF. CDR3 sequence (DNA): TGTGCCAGCAGGATAACAGGGGGTCTTAGCAATCAGCCCCAGCATTTT. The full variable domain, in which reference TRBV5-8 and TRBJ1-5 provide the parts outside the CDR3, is EAGVTQSPTHLIKTRGQQATLRCSPISGHTSVYWYQQALGLGLQFLLWYDEGEERNRGNFPPRFSGRQFPNYSSELNVNALELEDSALYLCASRITGGLSNQPQHFGDGTRLSIL.

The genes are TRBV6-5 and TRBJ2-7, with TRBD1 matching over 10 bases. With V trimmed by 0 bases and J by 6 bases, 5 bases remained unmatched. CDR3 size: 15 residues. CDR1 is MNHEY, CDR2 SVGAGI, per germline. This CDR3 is CASSYSRTGGGEQYF. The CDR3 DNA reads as TGTGCCAGCAGTTACTCGAGGACAGGGGGGGGCGAGCAGTACTTC.

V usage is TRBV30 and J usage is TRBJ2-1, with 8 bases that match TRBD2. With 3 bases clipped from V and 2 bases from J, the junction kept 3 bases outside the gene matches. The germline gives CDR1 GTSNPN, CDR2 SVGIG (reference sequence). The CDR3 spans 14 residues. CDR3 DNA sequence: TGTGCCTGGAGACCGGGGGGGGCCTACAATGAGCAGTTCTTC. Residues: CAWRPGGAYNEQFF.

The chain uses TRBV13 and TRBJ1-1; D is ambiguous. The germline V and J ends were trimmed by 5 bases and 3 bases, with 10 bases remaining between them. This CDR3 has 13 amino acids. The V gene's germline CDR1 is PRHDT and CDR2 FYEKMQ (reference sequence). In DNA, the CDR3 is TGTGCCAGCAGCCCCGGGTGGGACACTGAAGCTTTCTTT. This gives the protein CASSPGWDTEAFF. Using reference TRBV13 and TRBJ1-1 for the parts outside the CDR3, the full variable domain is AAGVIQSPRHLIKEKRETATLKCYPIPRHDTVYWYQQGPGQDPQFLISFYEKMQSDKGSIPDRFSAQQFSDYHSELNMSSLELGDSALYFCASSPGWDTEAFFGQGTRLTVV.

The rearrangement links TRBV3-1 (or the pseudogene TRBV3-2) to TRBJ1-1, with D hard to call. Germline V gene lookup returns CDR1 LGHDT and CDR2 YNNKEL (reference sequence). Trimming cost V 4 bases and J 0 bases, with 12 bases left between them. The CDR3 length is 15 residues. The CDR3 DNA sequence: TGTGCCAGCAGCCCCCTGAGGCGGGTGAACACTGAAGCTTTCTTT. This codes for CASSPLRRVNTEAFF.

This chain's CDR3 is CASSPGLSGTYNEQFF. In nucleotides, the CDR3 is TGTGCCAGCAGCCCCGGACTAAGCGGGACCTACAATGAGCAGTTCTTC. The genes are TRBV3-1 (or the pseudogene TRBV3-2) and TRBJ2-1; 7 bases line up with TRBD2. The J segment lost 2 bases and the V segment lost 4 bases, leaving 8 bases of the junction unmatched. This CDR3 has 16 residues. The germline V gene has CDR1 LGHDT and CDR2 YNNKEL (reference sequence).

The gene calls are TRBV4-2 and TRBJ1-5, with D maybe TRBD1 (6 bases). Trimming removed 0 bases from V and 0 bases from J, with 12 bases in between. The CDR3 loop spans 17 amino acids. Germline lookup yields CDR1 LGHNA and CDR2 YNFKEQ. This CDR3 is CASSQEGRGYSNQPQHF. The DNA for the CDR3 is TGTGCCAGCAGCCAAGAAGGCAGGGGCTATAGCAATCAGCCCCAGCATTTT.

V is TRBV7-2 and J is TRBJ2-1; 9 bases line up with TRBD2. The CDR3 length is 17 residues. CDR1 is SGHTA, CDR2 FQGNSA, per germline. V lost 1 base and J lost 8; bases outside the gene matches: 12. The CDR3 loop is CASSLGGGGALVDEQFF. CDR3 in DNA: TGTGCCAGCAGCTTAGGTGGCGGGGGGGCTCTGGTGGATGAGCAGTTCTTC.

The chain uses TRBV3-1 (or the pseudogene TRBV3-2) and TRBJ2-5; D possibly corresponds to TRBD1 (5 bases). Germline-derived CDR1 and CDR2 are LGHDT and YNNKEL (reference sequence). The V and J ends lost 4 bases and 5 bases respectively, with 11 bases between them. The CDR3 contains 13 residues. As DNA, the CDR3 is TGTGCCAGCAGCCTCCCTGGGGCGGAGACCCAGTACTTC. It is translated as CASSLPGAETQYF.

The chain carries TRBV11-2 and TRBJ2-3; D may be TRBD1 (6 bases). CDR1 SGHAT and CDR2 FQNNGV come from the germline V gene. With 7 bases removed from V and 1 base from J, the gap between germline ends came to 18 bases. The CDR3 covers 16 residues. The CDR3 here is CASTTQGRAGTDTQYF. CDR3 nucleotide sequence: TGTGCCAGCACCACCCAGGGGCGGGCGGGCACAGATACGCAGTATTTT.

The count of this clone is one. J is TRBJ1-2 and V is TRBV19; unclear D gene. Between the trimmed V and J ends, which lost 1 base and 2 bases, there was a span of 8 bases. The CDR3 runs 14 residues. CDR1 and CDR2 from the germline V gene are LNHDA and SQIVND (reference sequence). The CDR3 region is CASSIGRGNYGYTF. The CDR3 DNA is TGTGCCAGTAGTATAGGTCGGGGAAACTATGGCTACACCTTC.

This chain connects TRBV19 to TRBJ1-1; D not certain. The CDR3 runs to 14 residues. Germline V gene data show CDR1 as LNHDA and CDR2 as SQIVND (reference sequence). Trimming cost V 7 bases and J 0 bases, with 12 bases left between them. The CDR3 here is CASKPSKMNTEAFF. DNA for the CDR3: TGTGCCAGTAAACCAAGCAAAATGAACACTGAAGCTTTCTTT.

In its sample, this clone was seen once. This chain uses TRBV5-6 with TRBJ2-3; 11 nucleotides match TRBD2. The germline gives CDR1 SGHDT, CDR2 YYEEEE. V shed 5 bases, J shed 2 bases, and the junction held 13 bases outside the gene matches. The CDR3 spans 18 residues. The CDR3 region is CASSPLAGGRQNTDTQYF. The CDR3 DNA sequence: TGTGCCAGCAGTCCCCTAGCGGGGGGCCGCCAGAACACAGATACGCAGTATTTT. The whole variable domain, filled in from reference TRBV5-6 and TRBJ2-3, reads DAGVTQSPTHLIKTRGQQVTLRCSPKSGHDTVSWYQQALGQGPQFIFQYYEEEERQRGNFPDRFSGHQFPNYSSELNVNALLLGDSALYLCASSPLAGGRQNTDTQYFGPGTRLTVL.

This chain's CDR3 is CASSQDRGLAGGGGQETQYF. In nucleotides, the CDR3 is TGTGCCAGCAGCCAAGATAGGGGACTTGCGGGAGGAGGGGGGCAAGAGACCCAGTACTTC. The chain links TRBV4-2 to TRBJ2-5, with 8 bases identical to TRBD2. The CDR3 has 20 residues. From germline, CDR1 is LGHNA and CDR2 YNFKEQ. V lost 0 bases and J lost 2; bases outside the gene matches: 17.

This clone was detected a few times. The CDR3 spells CASSEVGEYGYTF. CDR3 coding DNA: TGTGCCAGCAGTGAAGTCGGGGAGTATGGCTACACCTTC. This chain links TRBV6-1 with TRBJ1-2, with no clear D. The CDR3 is 13 residues long. The V and J ends lost 1 base and 5 bases respectively, with 8 bases between them. Germline V gene lookup returns CDR1 MNHNS and CDR2 SASEGT.